This T cell receptor beta chain was recovered during a study of blood T cell repertoires in COVID-19. Whole-study context: Sites across the United States, Italy and Spain contributed samples from acute and convalescent COVID-19. T cells, B-cell-depleted T cells, or PBMCs provided the cDNA or gDNA that served as material.

Original handling: Cell counts per sample came from amplifying reference gene primers. TCRdb's copy holds only in-frame clones and misses some; the assay was immunoSEQ multiplex PCR. The V and J calls and the clone size are those of that table, but D and trimming were determined from the DNA. The sample comprises approximately 200,000 clones, less than 90% of which are singletons, and around 1.6% rests with the top ten. The CDR3 extends over 14 amino acids. V lost 5 bases to trimming and J lost 4 bases; unmatched junction nucleotides: 7. CDR1 is MNHEY and CDR2 is SMNVEV in the germline V gene (reference sequence).

The chain has TRBV27 and TRBJ1-2; 7 positions agree with TRBD1. The source of this sequence is a man aged 65-85 years with acute or convalescent COVID-19. The sample consisted of peripheral blood. CDR3 loop: CASSPNDRVYGYTF. CDR3 DNA sequence: TGTGCCAGCAGTCCGAACGACAGGGTCTATGGCTACACCTTC.